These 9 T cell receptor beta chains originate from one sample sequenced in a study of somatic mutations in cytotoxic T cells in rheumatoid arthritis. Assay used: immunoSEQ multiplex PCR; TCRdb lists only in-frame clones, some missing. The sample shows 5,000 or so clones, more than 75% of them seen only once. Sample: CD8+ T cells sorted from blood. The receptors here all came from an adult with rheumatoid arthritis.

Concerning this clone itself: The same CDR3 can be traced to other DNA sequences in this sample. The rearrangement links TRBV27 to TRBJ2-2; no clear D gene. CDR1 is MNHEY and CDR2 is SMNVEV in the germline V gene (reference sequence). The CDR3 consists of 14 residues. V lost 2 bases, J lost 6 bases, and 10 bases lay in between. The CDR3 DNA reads TGTGCCAGCAGTTTAGGATCTGCAGCCGGGGAGCTGTTTTTT. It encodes CASSLGSAAGELFF.

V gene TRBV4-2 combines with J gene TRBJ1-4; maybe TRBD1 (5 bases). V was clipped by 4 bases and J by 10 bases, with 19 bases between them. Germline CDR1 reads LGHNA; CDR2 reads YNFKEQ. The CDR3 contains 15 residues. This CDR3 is CASSPTGEGGGKLFF. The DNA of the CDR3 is TGTGCCAGCAGCCCTACAGGTGAGGGTGGAGGAAAACTGTTTTTT.

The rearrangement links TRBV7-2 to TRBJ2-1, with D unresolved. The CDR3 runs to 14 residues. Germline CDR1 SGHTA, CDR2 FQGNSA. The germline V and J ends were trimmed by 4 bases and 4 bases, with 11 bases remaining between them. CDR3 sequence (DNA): TGTGCCAGCAGCTATCTAGACTCGTACAATGAGCAGTTCTTC. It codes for CASSYLDSYNEQFF.

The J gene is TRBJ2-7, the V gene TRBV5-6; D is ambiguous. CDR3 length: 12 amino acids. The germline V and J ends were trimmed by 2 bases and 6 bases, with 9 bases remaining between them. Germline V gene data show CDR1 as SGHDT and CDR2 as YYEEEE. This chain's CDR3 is CASSLGPGEQYF. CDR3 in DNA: TGTGCCAGCAGCTTAGGACCCGGCGAGCAGTACTTC.

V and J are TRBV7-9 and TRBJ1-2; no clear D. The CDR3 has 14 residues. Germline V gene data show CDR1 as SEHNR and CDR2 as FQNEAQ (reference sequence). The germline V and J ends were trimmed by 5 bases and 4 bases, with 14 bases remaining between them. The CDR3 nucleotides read TGTGCCAGCAGCCCCGGGCTGGGCCTCTATGGCTACACCTTC. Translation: CASSPGLGLYGYTF.

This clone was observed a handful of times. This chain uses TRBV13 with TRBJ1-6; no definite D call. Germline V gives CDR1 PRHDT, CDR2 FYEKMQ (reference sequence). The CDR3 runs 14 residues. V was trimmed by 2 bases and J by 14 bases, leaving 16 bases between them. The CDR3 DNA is TGTGCCAGCAGCTTACTTCTGTCCCCGGGGTCCCTCCACTTT. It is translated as CASSLLLSPGSLHF.

The CDR3 bases are TGTGCCAGCTCAGGGGGGGGTCAATACGAGCAGTACTTC. It codes for CASSGGGQYEQYF. This chain uses TRBV7-9 with TRBJ2-7; the D gene could be TRBD1 or TRBD2 (7 bases each). Germline lookup yields CDR1 SEHNR and CDR2 FQNEAQ (reference sequence). Trimming left V 8 bases short and J 4 bases short, with 15 bases between. This CDR3 has 13 residues.

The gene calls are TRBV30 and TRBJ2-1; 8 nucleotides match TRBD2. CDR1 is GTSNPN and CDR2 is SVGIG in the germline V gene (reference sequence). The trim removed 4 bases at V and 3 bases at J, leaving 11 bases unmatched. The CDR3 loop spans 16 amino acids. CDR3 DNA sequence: TGTGCCTGGACTAACCCCCGGACTAGCAACTACAATGAGCAGTTCTTC. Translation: CAWTNPRTSNYNEQFF. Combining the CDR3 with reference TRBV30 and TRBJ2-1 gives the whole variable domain SQTIHQWPATLVQPVGSPLSLECTVEGTSNPNLYWYRQAAGRGLQLLFYSVGIGQISSEVPQNLSASRPQDRQFILSSKKLLLSDSGFYLCAWTNPRTSNYNEQFFGPGTRLTVL.

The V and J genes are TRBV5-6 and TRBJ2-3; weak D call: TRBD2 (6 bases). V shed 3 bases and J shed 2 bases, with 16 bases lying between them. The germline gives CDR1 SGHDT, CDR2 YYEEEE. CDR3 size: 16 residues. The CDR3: CASSWRGRGSTDTQYF. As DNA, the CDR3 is TGTGCCAGCAGCTGGAGGGGAAGAGGCTCCACAGATACGCAGTATTTT.